This T cell receptor (beta chain) derives from a study of CD8 T cells in ankylosing spondylitis. This clonotype came up many times. MiXCR, applied by TCRdb to the 5' RACE reads, yields one record per CDR3 protein. The table shows about 360,000 distinct CDR3 sequences, with roughly 20% occurring only once. There are 13 residues in the CDR3. The germline V gene encodes CDR1 SGDLS and CDR2 YYNGEE. V dropped 0 bases and J dropped 9; count of bases not matched to a gene: 6. Source material: blood, either unsorted or a sorted T cell fraction (not recorded which). The rearrangement joins TRBV9 to TRBJ2-7; TRBD2 matches 7 bases. This receptor was obtained from a male donor with ankylosing spondylitis or in good health (not recorded which). The CDR3 reads CASSVDGGVAQYF. The CDR3 nucleotides read TGTGCCAGCAGCGTAGATGGGGGGGTCGCGCAGTACTTC.